A single sample gave rise to the 16 T cell receptor beta chains below, sequenced in a study of cytomegalovirus exposure and HLA in healthy donors. Amplification used 60 Vbeta primers and 13 Jbeta primers. Assay used: immunoSEQ multiplex PCR; TCRdb lists only in-frame clones, some missing. The table has roughly 140,000 clones, 78% seen once. Source material: PBMCs. These receptors were taken from a woman younger than 30 in good health and CMV-seropositive.

Notes on this clone: This sample also contains other DNA sequences that code for the same CDR3. The chain carries TRBV19 and TRBJ2-7; 10 bases are shared with TRBD1. This CDR3 has 15 amino acids. The junction had 8 bases not matched to a gene; V was cut back by 6 bases and J by 3 bases. The germline gives CDR1 LNHDA, CDR2 SQIVND (reference sequence). The CDR3 sequence is CASSPLRDRGYEQYF. The DNA of the CDR3 is TGTGCCAGTAGCCCCCTCCGGGACAGGGGCTACGAGCAGTACTTC.

J is TRBJ2-1 and V is TRBV29-1; D call uncertain. The V gene lost 5 bases and the J gene lost 7 bases, with 12 bases spanning the gap. There are 12 residues in the CDR3. Looked up from germline, CDR1 is SQVTM and CDR2 is ANQGSEA. The CDR3 is CSVPRSKNEQFF. In DNA form, the CDR3 reads TGCAGCGTTCCGCGGTCAAAGAATGAGCAGTTCTTC.

This chain joins TRBV30 and TRBJ1-6, with 8 positions matching TRBD1. The CDR3 sequence is 17 residues long. Germline loops: CDR1 GTSNPN, CDR2 SVGIG (reference sequence). J lost 0 bases, V lost 4 bases, and 8 bases had no gene match. The CDR3 DNA reads TGTGCCTGGAACAGGGACAGGCAAAGCTCCTATAATTCACCCCTCCACTTT. This sequence encodes CAWNRDRQSSYNSPLHF.

The V gene is TRBV12-5, the J gene TRBJ1-4; D gene ambiguous. Trimming stripped 2 bases from V and 2 bases from J, with 18 bases between. The CDR3 consists of 18 residues. The germline gives CDR1 LGHNT, CDR2 FRNRAP. The CDR3 here is CASGLPTSYATTNEKLFF. CDR3 DNA: TGTGCTAGTGGTTTGCCTACGTCATACGCTACGACTAATGAAAAACTGTTTTTT. The whole variable domain, remainder taken from reference TRBV12-5 and TRBJ1-4, is DARVTQTPRHKVTEMGQEVTMRCQPILGHNTVFWYRQTMMQGLELLAYFRNRAPLDDSGMPKDRFSAEMPDATLATLKIQPSEPRDSAVYFCASGLPTSYATTNEKLFFGSGTQLSVL.

The chain has TRBV6-5 and TRBJ1-1; 7 nucleotides line up with TRBD1. This CDR3 is built from 13 residues. J lost 2 bases, V lost 5 bases, and 2 bases had no gene match. The germline V gene encodes CDR1 MNHEY and CDR2 SVGAGI. Here the CDR3 DNA reads TGTGCCAGCAGTCGACAGGGTAACACTGAAGCTTTCTTT. Encoded protein: CASSRQGNTEAFF.

This clone was detected only a few times. The chain links TRBV7-2 to TRBJ1-5; 9 bases fit TRBD1. CDR3 size: 14 residues. With 5 bases clipped from V and 7 bases from J, the junction kept 6 bases outside the gene matches. Germline assignment: CDR1 SGHTA and CDR2 FQGNSA. Written as DNA, the CDR3 is TGTGCCAGCAGCCAGGGACAGGGTTACCAGCCCCAGCATTTT. Translation gives CASSQGQGYQPQHF.

This clone was detected only once. The chain joins TRBV7-2 to TRBJ2-2; TRBD1 agrees at 7 bases. The CDR3 extends over 18 amino acids. Looked up from germline, CDR1 is SGHTA and CDR2 is FQGNSA. Trimming removed 3 bases from V and 7 bases from J; junction bases left unmatched: 17. CDR3 in amino acids: CASSFGHLRGGSGGELFF. DNA of the CDR3: TGTGCCAGCAGCTTTGGTCACCTCCGAGGGGGCTCGGGCGGGGAGCTGTTTTTT.

Note on this clone: In the same sample, other DNA sequences code for this CDR3. V is TRBV20-1 and J is TRBJ1-1; no clear D gene. V was shortened by 0 bases and J by 8 bases, with 4 bases between the two germline ends. Germline-derived CDR1 and CDR2 are DFQATT and SNEGSKA (reference sequence). The CDR3 extends over 10 amino acids. CDR3 DNA: TGCAGTGCTAGAGATAGAGAAGCTTTCTTT. It codes for CSARDREAFF.

The chain is built from TRBV27 and TRBJ1-4; D is possibly TRBD1 (5 bases). Per the germline V gene, CDR1 is MNHEY and CDR2 is SMNVEV (reference sequence). V was trimmed by 5 bases and J by 6 bases, leaving 16 bases between them. CDR3 size: 15 residues. CDR3 loop: CASSQFRAGDEKLFF. The CDR3 DNA reads TGTGCCAGCAGTCAGTTCAGGGCGGGGGATGAAAAACTGTTTTTT. Drawing the rest from reference TRBV27 and TRBJ1-4, the complete variable domain is EAQVTQNPRYLITVTGKKLTVTCSQNMNHEYMSWYRQDPGLGLRQIYYSMNVEVTDKGDVPEGYKVSRKEKRNFPLILESPSPNQTSLYFCASSQFRAGDEKLFFGSGTQLSVL.

This clone has only a few counts. The chain joins TRBV19 to TRBJ1-1; a weak D match, TRBD1 (6 bases). CDR3 length: 16 amino acids. Looked up from germline, CDR1 is LNHDA and CDR2 is SQIVND (reference sequence). Trimming cost V 3 bases and J 0 bases, with 14 bases left between them. CDR3 DNA: TGTGCCAGTAGTATGGCCCCGGACAGCTTGAACACTGAAGCTTTCTTT. Encoded protein: CASSMAPDSLNTEAFF.

The chain carries TRBV5-3 and TRBJ1-2; TRBD1 is a possible D gene (6 bases). TRBV5-3 belongs to the ORF category, with a function that is uncertain. The CDR3 has 16 residues. V lost 1 base and J 8 bases, leaving 21 bases between the germline ends. The CDR3 protein is CARSLIHRVHRGGYTF. The CDR3 region has the DNA TGTGCCAGAAGCTTGATACACAGGGTACACAGAGGGGGCTACACCTTC.

This clone was seen once. The chain joins TRBV5-1 to TRBJ2-2; D is unclear. Per germline, CDR1 SGHRS and CDR2 YFSETQ. V gave up 0 bases and J gave up 4 bases, with 10 bases separating them. This CDR3 is built from 15 residues. For the CDR3, the DNA is TGCGCCAGCAGCTTGGCTCTAGACGCCACCGGGGAGCTGTTTTTT. It yields the protein CASSLALDATGELFF. The full variable domain, in which reference TRBV5-1 and TRBJ2-2 provide the parts outside the CDR3, is KAGVTQTPRYLIKTRGQQVTLSCSPISGHRSVSWYQQTPGQGLQFLFEYFSETQRNKGNFPGRFSGRQFSNSRSEMNVSTLELGDSALYLCASSLALDATGELFFGEGSRLTVL.

This chain joins TRBV5-1 and TRBJ1-1; a possible D gene is TRBD1 (6 bases). Germline CDR1 is SGHRS and CDR2 is YFSETQ. Trimming stripped 4 bases from V and 4 bases from J, with 20 bases between. This CDR3 has 16 residues. The CDR3 reads CASSRGGWGSSTEAFF. CDR3 bases: TGCGCCAGCAGCAGGGGGGGTTGGGGCTCCTCCACTGAAGCTTTCTTT.

This clone occurred once. The rearrangement joins TRBV11-2 to TRBJ2-1; TRBD2 matches 9 bases. Germline lookup yields CDR1 SGHAT and CDR2 FQNNGV. The CDR3 has 16 amino acids. J was trimmed by 8 bases and V by 0 bases; bases with no gene match: 8. The CDR3, as DNA: TGTGCCAGCAGCTTAGAACGGCGGGGGGGCGTCGATGAGCAGTTCTTC. Its protein is CASSLERRGGVDEQFF.

The V call is TRBV18, the J call TRBJ1-2, with TRBD1 identical over 7 bases. CDR1 and CDR2 (germline): KGHSH, LQKENI. Germline trimming cut 6 bases from V and 7 bases from J; bases unmatched to any gene: 17. There are 16 residues in the CDR3. The chain's CDR3 is CASSTQRQGMVSGYTF. The CDR3 DNA sequence: TGTGCCAGCTCTACACAAAGACAGGGAATGGTCAGTGGCTACACCTTC. The whole variable domain, remainder taken from reference TRBV18 and TRBJ1-2, is NAGVMQNPRHLVRRRGQEARLRCSPMKGHSHVYWYRQLPEEGLKFMVYLQKENIIDESGMPKERFSAEFPKEGPSILRIQQVVRGDSAAYFCASSTQRQGMVSGYTFGSGTRLTVV.

In its sample, this clone was seen once. The rearrangement joins TRBV7-2 to TRBJ1-5; 7 bases match TRBD1. CDR1 and CDR2 (germline): SGHTA, FQGNSA. CDR3 length: 13 residues. Trimming cost V 8 bases and J 7 bases; bases outside gene matches: 8. CDR3 in amino acids: CASGGTAVQPQHF. In DNA form, the CDR3 reads TGTGCCAGCGGCGGGACAGCCGTCCAGCCCCAGCATTTT.